This T cell receptor beta chain was recorded in a study of PD-1 and CTLA-4 blockade in melanoma. Sequenced by immunoSEQ multiplex PCR; TCRdb stores in-frame clones only, minus some. The data show tens of thousands of clones, about 88% seen once. Sequencing was performed on CD8+ T cells from peripheral blood, taken from a patient given anti-PD-1 treatment. This receptor was taken from a human donor with melanoma.

CDR3 bases: TGCGCCAGCAGTGAAGGGGTGGGACTAGCGGAAATAAGTGCCCAGTACTTC. Amino acids: CASSEGVGLAEISAQYF. This chain joins TRBV10-2 and TRBJ2-5, with 11 nucleotides matching TRBD2. The CDR3 spans 17 residues. In germline, CDR1 is WSHSY, CDR2 SAAADI. V shed 3 bases, J shed 9 bases, and the junction held 15 bases outside the gene matches.